The 5 T cell receptor beta chains presented below share a single source sample, sequenced in a study of blood T cells in healthy people across ages. The authors ran a second PCR of about 7 to 11 cycles using a sample-barcoded 5' primer and a J-beta primer mix. TCRdb re-called the 5' RACE reads with MiXCR, one entry per CDR3 protein. The table includes about a million distinct CDR3 sequences, roughly 48% detected once. Material for sequencing was blood. Every receptor here comes from a man aged 30 to 45 in good health.

V is TRBV5-5 and J is TRBJ2-2; 9 positions match TRBD1. This CDR3 has 17 residues. Germline assignment: CDR1 SGHKS and CDR2 YYEKEE (reference sequence). J was trimmed by 3 bases and V by 1 base; bases with no gene match: 7. The DNA of the CDR3 is TGTGCCAGCAGCTTGTACAGGGGGCGGGGAGACACCGGGGAGCTGTTTTTT. It yields the protein CASSLYRGRGDTGELFF.

J is TRBJ1-2 and V is TRBV10-3, with 8 bases lining up with TRBD1. CDR3 length: 14 residues. CDR1 and CDR2 from the germline V gene are ENHRY and SYGVKD. The trim removed 6 bases at V and 8 bases at J, leaving 11 bases unmatched. The CDR3 is CAIRDTDRAGGYTF. CDR3 coding DNA: TGTGCCATCAGGGACACGGACAGGGCCGGCGGCTACACCTTC.

This clonotype was observed a few times. The chain links TRBV27 to TRBJ1-4; 8 bases match TRBD1. Germline assignment: CDR1 MNHEY and CDR2 SMNVEV (reference sequence). Unmatched junction bases numbered 9, after V lost 5 bases and J lost 4 bases. This CDR3 comprises 16 residues. CDR3 amino acids: CASSLFRGRDNEKLFF. The CDR3 coding sequence is TGTGCCAGCAGTCTGTTCAGGGGGCGGGATAATGAAAAACTGTTTTTT.

This clonotype is a singleton in its sample. The chain joins TRBV30 to TRBJ1-2; D is possibly TRBD1 (5 bases). V lost 5 bases and J 1 base, leaving 11 bases between the germline ends. The CDR3 is 13 amino acids. From germline, CDR1 is GTSNPN and CDR2 SVGIG (reference sequence). DNA of the CDR3: TGTGCCTGGGACAGCTTTCTTAACTATGGCTACACCTTC. It translates to CAWDSFLNYGYTF.

This clonotype was found many times. The chain has TRBV4-2 and TRBJ2-1; possibly TRBD2 for D (6 bases). The V and J ends lost 3 bases and 10 bases respectively, with 13 bases between them. CDR1 is LGHNA, CDR2 YNFKEQ, per germline. The CDR3 runs to 13 residues. The CDR3 sequence is CASSHTPGLEQFF. The CDR3 DNA follows: TGTGCCAGCAGCCACACCCCGGGACTGGAGCAGTTCTTC.